This T cell receptor beta chain was obtained from a study of blood T cell repertoires in COVID-19. This table comes from immunoSEQ multiplex PCR, and its TCRdb copy is limited to in-frame clones, with some not included. The sample includes roughly 80,000 clones, roughly 84% seen only once; the top ten take around 3.3%. With 3 bases removed from V and 7 bases from J, the gap between germline ends came to 15 bases. The germline gives CDR1 KGHDR, CDR2 SFDVKD. CDR3 length: 14 residues. The sequenced material came from peripheral blood. The TCR sequence derives from a man aged 45-65 years with acute or convalescent COVID-19. The V call is TRBV24-1, the J call TRBJ2-7; tentatively, D is TRBD1 (6 bases). In DNA form, the CDR3 reads TGTGCCACCAGTGATCCCAGACAGGATCCAGAGCAGTACTTC. Translated, it gives CATSDPRQDPEQYF.